This T cell receptor beta chain was recovered during a study of OX40 agonist ivuxolimab in advanced cancers. Broadly, across the study: Ivuxolimab, which targeted the costimulatory receptor OX40 (CD134), was an agonistic, fully human IgG2 monoclonal antibody. Among the roughly 52 dose-escalation patients, around 19 had hepatocellular carcinoma, around 15 melanoma, 9 renal cell carcinoma and 9 head and neck cancer. The paper reports the monotherapy dose-escalation portion (N of about 52 patients) of the phase I ivuxolimab trial. Partial responses occurred in three dose-escalation patients, of whom one had hepatocellular carcinoma and two had cutaneous melanoma. Intravenous ivuxolimab was administered to patients every 2 weeks at six dose levels: 0.01, 0.1, 0.3, 1.5, 3 and 10 mg/kg. Patients were allowed to have had prior anti-PD-1, anti-PD-L1 or anti-CTLA-4 therapy, and around two fifths of the dose-escalation patients had been treated with checkpoint inhibitors. In the dose-escalation cohort, approximately 80% of patients were male, and the mean age was 60 years with a range of roughly 20 to 79. The purpose of peripheral TCRbeta sequencing was to test whether ivuxolimab changed TCR sequence diversity and led to clonal T-cell expansion.

Turning to this clone: Its target antigen remains unknown. Base qualities are not at hand, and no much larger clone is one base apart.

Summary of the overall study and its limitations: Partial responders in the 0.1-3.0 mg/kg groups had among the lowest normalized peripheral clonal expansion, especially among CD8+ T cells. Which antigens the clonally expanded peripheral T cells were specific for was not determined. On average, CD8+ T cells showed more expanded clones than CD4+ T cells after ivuxolimab. Low levels of normalized T-cell clonal expansion were also seen in some patients who did not respond. Clonal expansion of both CD4+ and CD8+ blood T cells was observed from baseline to week 6 at doses 0.1 to 3.0 mg/kg.

Patients with a history of autoimmune disease or receiving systemic immunosuppression were excluded from the trial. Peripheral blood for TCR sequencing was collected from all dose cohorts at baseline, on cycle 4 day 1, and on cycle 7 day 1. The samples were taken from a phase I, first-in-human, multicenter, open-label dose-escalation trial of ivuxolimab. Adults with locally advanced or metastatic melanoma, renal cell carcinoma, hepatocellular carcinoma or head and neck squamous cell carcinoma were enrolled in the trial. Before TCR sequencing, CD4+ and CD8+ T cells were separately sorted from peripheral blood. The junction carries 15 bases between V and J, which are trimmed by 3 bases and 0 bases respectively. The CDR3 numbers 17 residues from cysteine through phenylalanine. Of the read, only the CDR3 DNA is kept; its 51 bases are in frame from base 1. CDR1 and CDR2 were assigned from the germline V gene as SGHTA and FQGNSA.

To sequence the TCRbeta CDR3 region, genomic DNA was isolated from the sorted cells. The immunoSEQ Assay was used to sequence the TCRbeta CDR3 regions. TCRdb's version of the immuneACCESS table is confined to in-frame rearrangements and falls short of the full clone set. An unresolved V gene accounts for under half of the shortfall where checked; the remainder is of unknown origin. Counted in this sample were about 74,000 clones; 84% of them appeared once. 1.5% to 2% of the sample is taken by the ten largest. The source is an adult with an advanced solid tumor such as melanoma, head and neck, liver or kidney cancer. This receptor chain uses TRBV7-2 and TRBJ2-1; TRBD2 could be the D gene, as 5 bases match. Material: CD4+ or CD8+ T cells sorted from blood, obtained in a trial of the OX40 agonist ivuxolimab. The CDR3 in this case is CASSFPTGISSYNEQFF. Here is the DNA: TGTGCCAGCAGCTTCCCTACCGGGATCTCCTCCTACAATGAGCAGTTCTTC.